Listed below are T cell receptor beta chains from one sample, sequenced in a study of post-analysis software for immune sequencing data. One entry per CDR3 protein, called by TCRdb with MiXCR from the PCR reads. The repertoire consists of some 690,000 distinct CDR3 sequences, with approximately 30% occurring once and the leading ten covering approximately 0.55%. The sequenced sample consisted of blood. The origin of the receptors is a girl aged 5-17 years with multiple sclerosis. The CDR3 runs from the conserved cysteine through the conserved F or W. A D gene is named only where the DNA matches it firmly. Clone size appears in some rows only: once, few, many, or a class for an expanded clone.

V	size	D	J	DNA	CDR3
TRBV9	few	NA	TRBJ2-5	TGTGCCAGCAGCGTAGGGTCCGGGGGAGAGACCCAGTACTTC	CASSVGSGGETQYF
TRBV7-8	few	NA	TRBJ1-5	TGTGCCAGCGGACGGAGCAATCAGCCCCAGCATTTT	CASGRSNQPQHF
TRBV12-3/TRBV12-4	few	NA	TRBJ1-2	TGTGCCAGCAGTTACGCAGGCAATCACTATGGCTACACCTTC	CASSYAGNHYGYTF
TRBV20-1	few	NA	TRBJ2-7	TGCAGTGCTAGTACGGGAGAAGGCTACGAGCAGTACTTC	CSASTGEGYEQYF
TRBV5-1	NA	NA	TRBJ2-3	TGCGCCAGCAGCGCTGTAACTAGCACAGATACGCAGTATTTT	CASSAVTSTDTQYF
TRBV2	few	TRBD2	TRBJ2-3	TGTGCCAGCAGTTTGAGCGGGGGAGCAAGTCTCACAGATACGCAGTATTTT	CASSLSGGASLTDTQYF
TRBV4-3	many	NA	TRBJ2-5	TGCGCCAGCAGCCAGGCGGACTCGCAAGAGACCCAGTACTTC	CASSQADSQETQYF
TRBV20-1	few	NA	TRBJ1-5	TGCAGTGCTAGAGGTCCGGACAGAAATCAGCCCCAGCATTTT	CSARGPDRNQPQHF
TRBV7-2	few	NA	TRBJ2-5	TGTGCCAGCAGCTGGGCGGGCAAAGAGACCCAGTACTTC	CASSWAGKETQYF
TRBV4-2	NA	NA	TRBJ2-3	TGTGCCAGCAGCCAAGATGGGTTTCGTTCGTATTTT	CASSQDGFRSYF
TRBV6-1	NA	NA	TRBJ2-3	TGTGTCAGCAGTGGGGGCGCCCTCAGTGTTACGCAGTATTTT	CVSSGGALSVTQYF
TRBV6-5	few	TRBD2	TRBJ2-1	TGTGCCAGCAGTTACTATTCCGGGACTAAAAATGAGCAGTTCTTC	CASSYYSGTKNEQFF
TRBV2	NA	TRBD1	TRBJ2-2	TGTGCCAGCAGTGAGGGCCAGGGGGTCCCCGGGGAGCTGTTTTTT	CASSEGQGVPGELFF
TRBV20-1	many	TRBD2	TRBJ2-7	TGCAGTGCTAGAGACCGGGCTAGCGGGTCCTCCTACGAGCAGTACTTC	CSARDRASGSSYEQYF
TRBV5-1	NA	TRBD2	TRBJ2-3	TGCGCCAGCAGCGTAGGACTAGCGGGAGCAGGAGATACGCAGTATTTT	CASSVGLAGAGDTQYF
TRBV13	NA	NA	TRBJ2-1	TGTGCCAGCAGCCCCTGGGGCGAGGGGAATGAGCAGTTCTTC	CASSPWGEGNEQFF
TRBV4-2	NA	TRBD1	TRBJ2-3	TGTGCCAGCAGCCCAGGGGGCCGGGACGCAGATACGCAGTATTTT	CASSPGGRDADTQYF
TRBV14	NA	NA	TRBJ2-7	TGTGCCAGCAGCCAAGATTCCGCCTCTGGCGAGCAGTACTTC	CASSQDSASGEQYF
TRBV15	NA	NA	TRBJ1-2	TGTGCCACCAGCAGAGACCCCACAGGCGATGGCTACACCTTC	CATSRDPTGDGYTF
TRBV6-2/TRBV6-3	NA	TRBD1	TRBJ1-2	TGTGCCAGCAGCCGGGGTTGGACAGGGGAAGACTGGAACTATGGCTACACCTTC	CASSRGWTGEDWNYGYTF
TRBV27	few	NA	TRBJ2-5	TGTGCCAGCAGTTTATCGAGTGGCCTGGGCGAGACCCAGTACTTC	CASSLSSGLGETQYF
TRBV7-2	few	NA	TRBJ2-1	TGTGCCAGCAGCTTAGCGGGGGGTAGTAGCGATGAGCAGTTCTTC	CASSLAGGSSDEQFF
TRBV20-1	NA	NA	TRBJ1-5	TGCAGTGCCGGGGACGGTCGTAGCAATCAGCCCCAGCATTTT	CSAGDGRSNQPQHF
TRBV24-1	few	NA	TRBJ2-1	TGTGCCACCAGTGAGCTAGCAGGGGCGGGTGTCGAGCAGTTCTTC	CATSELAGAGVEQFF
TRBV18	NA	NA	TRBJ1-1	TGTGCCAGCTCACCACTCTCTAAGAACACTGAAGCTTTCTTT	CASSPLSKNTEAFF
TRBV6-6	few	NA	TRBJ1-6	TGTGCCAGCAGTTACTCGGGGGGTATGGGTTCACCCCTCCACTTT	CASSYSGGMGSPLHF
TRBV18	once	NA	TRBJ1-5	TGTGCCAGCTCACCAGGGGGTAGTGGGCCCCAGCATTTT	CASSPGGSGPQHF
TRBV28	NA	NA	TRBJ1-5	TGTGCCAGCAGGGACGGAGAAAGCAATCAGCCCCAGCATTTT	CASRDGESNQPQHF
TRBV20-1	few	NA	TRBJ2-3	TGCAGTGCTCGGAGGGGGGGGAGCACAGATACGCAGTATTTT	CSARRGGSTDTQYF
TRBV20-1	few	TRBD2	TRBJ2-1	TGCAGTGCCCCTTTGGGCGGGAGTCTAGGCTATGAGCAGTTCTTC	CSAPLGGSLGYEQFF
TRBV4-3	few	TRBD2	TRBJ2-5	TGCGCCAGCAGCCAGGCGACTAGCGGACACAATGAGCAGTACTTC	CASSQATSGHNEQYF
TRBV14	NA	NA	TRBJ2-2	TGTGCCAGCAGCCAATATCAAACCGGGGAGCTGTTTTTT	CASSQYQTGELFF
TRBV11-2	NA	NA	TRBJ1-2	TGTGCCAGCAGCCTATTCTGGACAGAGTATGGCTACACCTTC	CASSLFWTEYGYTF
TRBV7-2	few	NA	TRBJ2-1	TGTGCCAGCAGCTTGGCGAGGGCCAACAATGAGCAGTTCTTC	CASSLARANNEQFF
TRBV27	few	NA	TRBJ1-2	TGTGCCAGCAGTTTTACTGTACGGGGTGGCTACACCTTC	CASSFTVRGGYTF
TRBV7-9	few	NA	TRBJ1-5	TGTGCCAGCAGCTCCTCAAGACAGTTCTCTAGCAATCAGCCCCAGCATTTT	CASSSSRQFSSNQPQHF
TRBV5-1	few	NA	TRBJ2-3	TGCGCCAGCAGCTTGGGCGCCTCTAGCACAGATACGCAGTATTTT	CASSLGASSTDTQYF
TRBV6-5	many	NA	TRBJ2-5	TGTGCCAGCAGTTACTCGGGGCAAGAGACCCAGTACTTC	CASSYSGQETQYF
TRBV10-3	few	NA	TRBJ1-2	TGTGCCATCAGTGAGGGGACAATTGGCTACACCTTC	CAISEGTIGYTF
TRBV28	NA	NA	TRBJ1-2	TGTGCCACCTCCCTTCCGGTTGGCTACACCTTC	CATSLPVGYTF
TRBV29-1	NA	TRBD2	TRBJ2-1	TGCAGCGTGGCACAACTAGCGGGAGGGCTGAATGAGCAGTTCTTC	CSVAQLAGGLNEQFF
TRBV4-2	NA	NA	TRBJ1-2	TGTGCCAGCAGCCAAGATAATGTCAAGGACACGAGACATAACTATGGCTACACCTTC	CASSQDNVKDTRHNYGYTF
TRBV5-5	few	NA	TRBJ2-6	TGTGCCAGCAGCTTGGCCCCAGGACCTTCTGGGGCCAACGTCCTGACTTTC	CASSLAPGPSGANVLTF
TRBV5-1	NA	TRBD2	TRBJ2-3	TGCGCCAGCAGCTCCTTGGCGGGGGGGCGCACAGATACGCAGTATTTT	CASSSLAGGRTDTQYF
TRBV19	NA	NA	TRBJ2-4	TGTGCCAGTAGTATCTCGGGCGGAAAAAACATTCAGTACTTC	CASSISGGKNIQYF
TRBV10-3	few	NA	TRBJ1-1	TGTGCCATCGTAAAGGGTAGAGACACTGAAGCTTTCTTT	CAIVKGRDTEAFF
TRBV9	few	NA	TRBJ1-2	TGTGCCAGCAGCGTAGCGGGGACCCCGCTACAGGGCTATGGCTACACCTTC	CASSVAGTPLQGYGYTF
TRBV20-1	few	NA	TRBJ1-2	TGCAGTGCTAGAGATCAGCAACGTGGCGCGCTAAGTGGCTACACCTTC	CSARDQQRGALSGYTF
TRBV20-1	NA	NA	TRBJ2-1	TGCAGTGCCGGGGGACCGCCGGGAGAGCAGTTCTTC	CSAGGPPGEQFF
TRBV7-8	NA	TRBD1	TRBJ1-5	TGTGCCAGCAGCCGAGGGACAGGGAATAGCAATCAGCCCCAGCATTTT	CASSRGTGNSNQPQHF
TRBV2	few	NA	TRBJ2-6	TGTGCCAGCATAGGGCCTCGCTCTGGGGCCAACGTCCTGACTTTC	CASIGPRSGANVLTF
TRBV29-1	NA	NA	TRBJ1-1	TGCAGCGTTGTAGCCTTGAACACTGAAGCTTTCTTT	CSVVALNTEAFF
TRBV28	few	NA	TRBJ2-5	TGTGCCAGCAGTCTCCGCGCGGGATCGGGGACCCAGTACTTC	CASSLRAGSGTQYF
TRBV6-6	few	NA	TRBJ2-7	TGTGCCAGCAGTTACCAACCCCCTGAGACAGGAACCTACGAGCAGTACTTC	CASSYQPPETGTYEQYF
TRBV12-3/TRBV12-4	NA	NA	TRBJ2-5	TGTGCCGGCAGTTTAGAAAGGTACCCAGAGACCCAGTACTTC	CAGSLERYPETQYF